This TCR gamma chain is from a study of gammadelta T cells in human blood (dated by TCRdb to between 2020 and 2021). The paper as a whole reports these results and caveats: According to the study, polyclonal expansion of innate gamma-delta T cells immediately after birth appeared to be driven by microbial exposure.

Receptor amplification or capture employed RT-PCR. Sequenced on an Illumina MiSeq. TCRdb called clones afresh from the public reads with CATT; identical DNA rows were later merged. The sample includes about 350 gamma-chain clones, with around 5.8% observed a single time. The ten largest make up 35% to 55% of the sample. V lost 1 base and J lost 9 bases, and the count of bases not matched to a germline gene is 6. The germline V gene (reference sequence) supplies CDR1 GITISATS and CDR2 ISYDGTV. The cysteine opens and the phenylalanine closes a CDR3 of 16 amino acids. Only the CDR3 portion is preserved as DNA: 48 bases, with reading frame beginning at the first base. This clone is identified as medium-sized (0.01 to 0.1%). Its antigen is unknown. No much larger clone is present one base from it, and per-base qualities are unavailable.

The rearranged segments are TRGV9 and TRGJP. The material sequenced was Vgamma9Vdelta2 gamma-delta T cells from infant blood. The origin of this receptor is a human donor. The DNA sequence is as follows: TGTGCCTTGTGGGAGGTCACGGGGTTGGGCAAAAAAATCAAGGTATTT. This is translated as CALWEVTGLGKKIKVF.